This T cell receptor beta chain was recovered during a study of T cell repertoires in cytomegalovirus infection. TCRdb re-derived calls from the reads in MiXCR, one entry per CDR3 protein. The sample yields approximately 73,000 distinct CDR3 sequences, approximately 42% seen once. Comments on this clonotype: Its cognate antigen is unknown.

The source material was CD8+ T cells from cultured PBMCs, sampled from culture after CMV antigen stimulation. This receptor was taken from a human donor in good health (CMV status not recorded). Some clones in this sample may be carry-over from other donors' samples.

The CDR3 is CASSSLSTNEKLFF. CDR3 nucleotides: TGTGCCAGCAGCTCACTATCAACTAATGAAAAACTGTTTTTT. V is TRBV7-6 and J is TRBJ1-4; D remains ambiguous. The germline V gene encodes CDR1 SGHVS and CDR2 FNYEAQ. Trimming removed 4 bases from V and 0 bases from J, with 6 bases in between. There are 14 residues in the CDR3.